This T cell receptor beta chain is drawn from a study of cytomegalovirus exposure and HLA in healthy donors. On the study more broadly: The approximately 120 validation repertoires were produced on the same platform as the 650 or so repertoires of the first cohort. This was reported in a later analysis.

Study findings and constraints: The majority of TCR sequences were rare, yet some public TCRs appeared in many donors.

CDR1 and CDR2 (germline): SNHLY, FYNNEI. This CDR3 spans 13 amino acids. V was shortened by 7 bases and J by 6 bases, with 12 bases between the two germline ends. Libraries were prepared by immunoSEQ multiplex PCR; TCRdb keeps only in-frame clonotypes and omits some of them. Of 60,000 to 70,000 clones detected, approximately 90% appear once; the ten largest clones hold approximately 1.7%. Notes on this clone: Antigen specificity is unknown. This may arise from a read error, as a much more abundant clone is one base away.

Sequences were obtained from PBMCs. The source of this sequence is a woman younger than 35 in good health and CMV-seronegative. The rearrangement joins TRBV2 to TRBJ2-2; D is perhaps TRBD1 (5 bases). CDR3 sequence: CASTTIGAGELFF. In nucleotides, the CDR3 is TGTGCCAGCACCACGATAGGGGCCGGGGAGCTGTTTTTT.